These 29 T cell receptor beta chains share one sample of origin, sequenced in a study of T cell repertoires in cytomegalovirus infection. TCRdb called the reads again in MiXCR, with one record for every CDR3 protein. This sample has fewer than 250,000 distinct CDR3 sequences, with approximately 13% found just once. Sequencing was carried out using PBMCs. Source of these receptors: a human donor in good health (CMV status not recorded). Some clones in this sample may be carry-over from other donors' samples.

At least ten counts were recorded for this clonotype. The chain carries TRBV7-2 and TRBJ2-7; 7 nucleotides align to TRBD1. Unmatched junction bases numbered 7, after V lost 1 base and J lost 1 base. Germline CDR1 and CDR2: SGHTA and FQGNSA. CDR3 length: 16 residues. The CDR3 is CASSLGSGTDSYEQYF. CDR3 coding DNA: TGTGCCAGCAGCTTAGGGTCGGGGACAGATTCCTACGAGCAGTACTTC.

In its sample, this clonotype was seen many times. The chain combines TRBV7-2 with TRBJ1-5, with D possibly matching TRBD1 (5 bases). The germline gives CDR1 SGHTA, CDR2 FQGNSA. CDR3 length equals 16 residues. V lost 4 bases and J 2 bases, leaving 15 bases between the germline ends. As DNA, the CDR3 is TGTGCCAGCAGCTCATTTGGAGGGACTGGCAATCAGCCCCAGCATTTT. Its protein is CASSSFGGTGNQPQHF. Full variable domain (rest looked up from reference TRBV7-2 and TRBJ1-5): GAGVSQSPSNKVTEKGKDVELRCDPISGHTALYWYRQSLGQGLEFLIYFQGNSAPDKSGLPSDRFSAERTGGSVSTLTIQRTQQEDSAVYLCASSSFGGTGNQPQHFGDGTRLSIL.

This clonotype was seen at least ten times. This chain uses TRBV19 with TRBJ2-4; tentatively, D is TRBD1 (6 bases). This CDR3 comprises 13 residues. Germline V gene lookup returns CDR1 LNHDA and CDR2 SQIVND (reference sequence). The V gene lost 8 bases and the J gene lost 7 bases, with 15 bases spanning the gap. Here the CDR3 DNA reads TGTGCCAGTGGAATACAGGGAATGAACATTCAGTACTTC. This codes for CASGIQGMNIQYF.

This clonotype was seen repeatedly, ten times or more. J is TRBJ2-5 and V is TRBV7-2, with 7 bases identical to TRBD2. Germline-derived CDR1 and CDR2 are SGHTA and FQGNSA. V trimming: 5 bases; J trimming: 2 bases; junction bases outside the gene matches: 8. The CDR3 is 15 residues long. The CDR3 sequence is CASSPTRGGQETQYF. CDR3 sequence (DNA): TGTGCCAGCAGCCCAACTCGCGGGGGACAAGAGACCCAGTACTTC.

This rearrangement joins TRBV29-1 to TRBJ2-2, with a possible D match to TRBD1 (6 bases). CDR3 size: 14 residues. The V gene lost 6 bases and the J gene lost 0 bases, with 11 bases spanning the gap. The germline V gene encodes CDR1 SQVTM and CDR2 ANQGSEA. This CDR3 is CSVSDSTNTGELFF. The DNA for the CDR3 is TGCAGCGTCTCGGACAGCACGAACACCGGGGAGCTGTTTTTT.

This clonotype was observed a single time. V gene TRBV28 combines with J gene TRBJ2-7; D possibly matches TRBD1 or TRBD2 (6 bases each). With 2 bases removed from V and 6 bases from J, the gap between germline ends came to 14 bases. Per germline, CDR1 MDHEN and CDR2 SYDVKM. There are 14 residues in the CDR3. The CDR3 spells CASSLGVGGGEQYF. The CDR3 DNA reads TGTGCCAGCAGTTTAGGGGTCGGAGGGGGCGAGCAGTACTTC. The full variable domain, completed using reference TRBV28 and TRBJ2-7, is DVKVTQSSRYLVKRTGEKVFLECVQDMDHENMFWYRQDPGLGLRLIYFSYDVKMKEKGDIPEGYSVSREKKERFSLILESASTNQTSMYLCASSLGVGGGEQYFGPGTRLTVT.

The chain employs TRBV2 and TRBJ1-2; TRBD1 matches at 7 bases. This CDR3 region has 15 residues. Trimming removed 0 bases from V and 5 bases from J; junction bases left unmatched: 6. The V gene's germline CDR1 is SNHLY and CDR2 FYNNEI. The CDR3 DNA is TGTGCCAGCAGTGAAGCAGGGGGCGCGGAGTATGGCTACACCTTC. This encodes CASSEAGGAEYGYTF.

Concerning this clonotype: The germline gene is not matched at one end of the junction; a read error may be the cause. The V and J genes are TRBV20-1 and TRBJ2-5; unclear D gene. This CDR3 region has 11 residues. Germline CDR1 is DFQATT and CDR2 is SNEGSKA (reference sequence). The CDR3 DNA follows: TGCAGTGCTGGAGATCGGACGGCCCAGTACTTC. It encodes CSAGDRTAQYF.

This clonotype was recorded at least ten times. The CDR3 is CASSSPEGRDYDYEQYF. The CDR3 DNA follows: TGCGCCAGCAGCTCACCCGAGGGCCGGGACTATGACTACGAGCAGTACTTC. The rearrangement joins TRBV5-1 to TRBJ2-7; 7 nucleotides align to TRBD2. Germline V lookup: CDR1 SGHRS, CDR2 YFSETQ. The CDR3 length is 17 residues. Losses at the gene ends were 3 bases for V and 3 bases for J; bases not matched to a gene: 15.

This clonotype was recorded at least ten times. J is TRBJ2-3 and V is TRBV28, with no clear D. Per germline, CDR1 MDHEN and CDR2 SYDVKM. CDR3 length: 12 residues. The V and J ends lost 7 bases and 5 bases respectively, with 10 bases between them. The DNA of the CDR3 is TGTGCCAGCACCCGGTTCGGAGATACGCAGTATTTT. Amino acids: CASTRFGDTQYF. The whole variable domain, remainder taken from reference TRBV28 and TRBJ2-3, is DVKVTQSSRYLVKRTGEKVFLECVQDMDHENMFWYRQDPGLGLRLIYFSYDVKMKEKGDIPEGYSVSREKKERFSLILESASTNQTSMYLCASTRFGDTQYFGPGTRLTVL.

This clonotype has at least ten counts. The chain links TRBV5-6 to TRBJ2-7; D gene ambiguous. Per germline, CDR1 SGHDT and CDR2 YYEEEE. The CDR3 runs to 13 residues. Trimming removed 4 bases at V and 0 bases at J, with 8 bases between. This chain's CDR3 is CASSPGYSYEQYF. CDR3 sequence (DNA): TGTGCCAGCAGCCCTGGATACTCCTACGAGCAGTACTTC.

This clonotype was seen repeatedly, ten times or more. The V and J genes are TRBV28 and TRBJ2-2; the D gene could be TRBD1 or TRBD2 (5 bases each). Germline V gene data show CDR1 as MDHEN and CDR2 as SYDVKM. Deletions cut 3 bases from V and 8 bases from J, with 13 bases between. The CDR3 is 14 amino acids. The CDR3 DNA is TGTGCCAGCAGTTTTCTATCCGGGGCGGGGGAGCTGTTTTTT. This sequence encodes CASSFLSGAGELFF.

The sample holds many counts of this clonotype. The J gene is TRBJ2-3, the V gene TRBV7-3; perhaps D is TRBD1 or TRBD2 (6 bases each). This CDR3 comprises 17 residues. V lost 0 bases, J lost 4 bases, and 17 bases lay in between. Germline V lookup: CDR1 SGHTA, CDR2 FQGTGA. The CDR3 bases are TGTGCCAGCAGCTTAACAGGGGGAGGTAGTTTCCCAGATACGCAGTATTTT. It encodes CASSLTGGGSFPDTQYF. Combining the CDR3 with reference TRBV7-3 and TRBJ2-3 gives the whole variable domain GAGVSQTPSNKVTEKGKYVELRCDPISGHTALYWYRQSLGQGPEFLIYFQGTGAADDSGLPNDRFFAVRPEGSVSTLKIQRTERGDSAVYLCASSLTGGGSFPDTQYFGPGTRLTVL.

Many counts were recorded for this clonotype. The chain recombines TRBV3-1 with TRBJ2-1; D remains unclear. From germline, CDR1 is LGHDT and CDR2 YNNKEL (reference sequence). V shed 2 bases and J shed 0 bases, with 8 bases lying between them. There are 15 residues in the CDR3. CDR3 protein: CASSQNPSSYNEQFF. The CDR3 DNA reads TGTGCCAGCAGCCAAAACCCGAGCTCCTACAATGAGCAGTTCTTC.

This clonotype was seen ten or more times. The chain has TRBV7-2 and TRBJ2-3; D perhaps matches TRBD2 (7 bases). Germline assignment: CDR1 SGHTA and CDR2 FQGNSA. CDR3 size: 15 residues. The ends were cut back, 1 base at V and 4 bases at J, with 12 bases in the middle. CDR3 sequence reads: CASSLGGRGSDTQYF. The CDR3 DNA is TGTGCCAGCAGCTTAGGGGGGAGGGGGTCAGATACGCAGTATTTT.

This chain uses TRBV9 with TRBJ2-7; D gene unclear. Trimming removed 0 bases at V and 0 bases at J, with 7 bases between. The V gene's germline CDR1 is SGDLS and CDR2 YYNGEE. CDR3 size: 14 residues. The CDR3 DNA follows: TGTGCCAGCAGCGTAGCCTCCACCTCCTACGAGCAGTACTTC. Protein sequence: CASSVASTSYEQYF.

This clonotype was observed many times. This rearrangement joins TRBV7-2 to TRBJ2-3; 7 positions agree with TRBD2. Germline values: CDR1 SGHTA, CDR2 FQGNSA. Trimming took 1 base from V and 1 from J; bases not matched to a gene: 5. CDR3 length equals 16 residues. The CDR3 reads CASSLDSSGGTDTQYF. The CDR3 coding sequence is TGTGCCAGCAGCTTAGATTCGAGCGGGGGCACAGATACGCAGTATTTT.

This clonotype was found many times. The rearrangement uses TRBV19 and TRBJ1-5, with 10 bases lining up with TRBD1. The CDR3 has 17 residues. J gave up 4 bases and V 7 bases, and 13 bases lay outside the gene matches. CDR1 and CDR2 (germline): LNHDA, SQIVND (reference sequence). The CDR3 is CASTYRDRGGGNQPQHF. DNA of the CDR3: TGTGCCAGTACCTACCGGGACAGGGGCGGGGGGAATCAGCCCCAGCATTTT.

V and J are TRBV5-4 and TRBJ1-2; D is ambiguous. Germline CDR1 SGHNT, CDR2 YYREEE (reference sequence). V gave up 0 bases and J gave up 4 bases, with 10 bases separating them. This CDR3 comprises 14 residues. CDR3: CASSLDGRVYGYTF. The DNA for the CDR3 is TGTGCCAGCAGCTTGGATGGCAGAGTCTATGGCTACACCTTC.

CDR3 in amino acids: CASSLGRGGGLAGVPEGYEQYF. In nucleotides, the CDR3 is TGTGCCAGCAGCTTAGGCCGGGGGGGGGGACTAGCGGGAGTTCCCGAGGGGTACGAGCAGTACTTC. This rearrangement joins TRBV7-8 to TRBJ2-7, with TRBD2 matching 14 bases. V lost 1 base, J lost 4 bases, and 21 bases stayed unmatched. Germline V CDR1 and CDR2: SGHVS, FQNEAQ. The CDR3 contains 22 residues.

This clonotype was recorded many times. The chain links TRBV28 to TRBJ1-2; perhaps TRBD1 as D (5 bases). The CDR3 covers 15 residues. With 2 bases removed from V and 8 bases from J, the gap between germline ends came to 18 bases. The germline V gene encodes CDR1 MDHEN and CDR2 SYDVKM. The CDR3 sequence is CASSLNGADSQGYTF. CDR3 nucleotides: TGTGCCAGCAGTTTAAATGGGGCGGACTCGCAAGGCTACACCTTC.

This clonotype was found many times. V usage is TRBV7-2 and J usage is TRBJ2-3; 10 nucleotides agree with TRBD2. The CDR3 has 18 amino acids. The germline V gene has CDR1 SGHTA and CDR2 FQGNSA. The ends lost 5 bases at V and 4 bases at J; junction bases unmatched: 15. The CDR3 nucleotides read TGTGCCAGCAGCACCGACTCTCTAGCGGGAGTTGGCGCAGATACGCAGTATTTT. Encoded protein: CASSTDSLAGVGADTQYF. Complete variable domain (other parts from reference TRBV7-2 and TRBJ2-3): GAGVSQSPSNKVTEKGKDVELRCDPISGHTALYWYRQSLGQGLEFLIYFQGNSAPDKSGLPSDRFSAERTGGSVSTLTIQRTQQEDSAVYLCASSTDSLAGVGADTQYFGPGTRLTVL.

The chain couples TRBV20-1 to TRBJ2-5, with TRBD1 as a possible D gene (6 bases). Trimming took 6 bases from V and 2 from J, leaving 10 bases between them. The germline V gene has CDR1 DFQATT and CDR2 SNEGSKA (reference sequence). The CDR3 contains 12 residues. CDR3 bases: TGCAGTGCCAGGACAGTACAAGAGACCCAGTACTTC. Translating gives CSARTVQETQYF.

The chain recombines TRBV2 with TRBJ1-5; D gene ambiguous. Trimming stripped 3 bases from V and 5 bases from J, with 8 bases between. This CDR3 has 13 amino acids. From germline, CDR1 is SNHLY and CDR2 FYNNEI. The CDR3 sequence: CASSDWVDQPQHF. Written as DNA, the CDR3 is TGTGCCAGCAGTGACTGGGTGGATCAGCCCCAGCATTTT.

Only a few counts were recorded for this clonotype. The chain couples TRBV10-3 to TRBJ2-7, with 11 nucleotides matching TRBD2. Germline lookup yields CDR1 ENHRY and CDR2 SYGVKD. With V trimmed by 4 bases and J by 0 bases, 5 bases remained unmatched. The CDR3 sequence is 16 residues long. CDR3 amino acids: CAISAPGTSGSYEQYF. CDR3 DNA: TGTGCCATCAGTGCACCCGGGACTAGCGGCTCCTACGAGCAGTACTTC.

The chain has TRBV16 and TRBJ1-1; the D is unclear. There are 15 residues in the CDR3. Between the trimmed V and J ends, which lost 7 bases and 1 base, there was a span of 16 bases. CDR1 is KGHSY, CDR2 FQNENV, per germline. The CDR3 nucleotides read TGTGCCAGCAACCACCAGGCGCCCCCGAACACTGAAGCTTTCTTT. Translating gives CASNHQAPPNTEAFF.

The CDR3 region is CSVASEETQYF. In DNA, the CDR3 is TGCAGCGTGGCCTCAGAAGAGACCCAGTACTTC. The rearrangement links TRBV29-1 to TRBJ2-5, with no clear D. The CDR3 covers 11 residues. V was trimmed by 6 bases and J by 3 bases, leaving 8 bases between them. Germline-derived CDR1 and CDR2 are SQVTM and ANQGSEA.

This clonotype was counted at least ten times. The chain is built from TRBV7-2 and TRBJ2-7; tentative D call: TRBD2 (6 bases). CDR3 length: 15 amino acids. V dropped 0 bases and J dropped 6 bases, with 15 bases sitting between them. Germline loops: CDR1 SGHTA, CDR2 FQGNSA. CDR3 nucleotides: TGTGCCAGCAGCTTAGCTTTGGGGGGACGGCGCGAGCAGTACTTC. It encodes CASSLALGGRREQYF.

Ten or more counts support this clonotype. CDR3 in DNA: TGTGCCAGCAGTTTGCTAGTCTCGCGACCAGATACGCAGTATTTT. Protein: CASSLLVSRPDTQYF. This sequence joins TRBV28 and TRBJ2-3, with D hard to call. The V end lost 3 bases, the J end lost 4 bases, and 14 bases lay between the germline ends. This CDR3 has 15 residues. The germline V gene encodes CDR1 MDHEN and CDR2 SYDVKM.